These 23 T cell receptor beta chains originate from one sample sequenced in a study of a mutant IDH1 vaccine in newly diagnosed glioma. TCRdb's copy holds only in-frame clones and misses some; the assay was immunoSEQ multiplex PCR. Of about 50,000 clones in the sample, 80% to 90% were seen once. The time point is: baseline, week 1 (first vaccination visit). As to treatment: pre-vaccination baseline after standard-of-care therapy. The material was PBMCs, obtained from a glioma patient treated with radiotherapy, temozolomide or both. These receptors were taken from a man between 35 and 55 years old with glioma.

CDR3 protein: CASSLPPDRNTEAFF. CDR3 nucleotides: TGCGCCAGCAGCCTCCCTCCGGACAGGAACACTGAAGCTTTCTTT. The chain uses TRBV5-1 and TRBJ1-1; D perhaps matches TRBD1 (6 bases). Deletions cut 4 bases from V and 1 base from J, with 14 bases between. CDR3 size: 15 residues. CDR1 and CDR2 from the germline V gene are SGHRS and YFSETQ.

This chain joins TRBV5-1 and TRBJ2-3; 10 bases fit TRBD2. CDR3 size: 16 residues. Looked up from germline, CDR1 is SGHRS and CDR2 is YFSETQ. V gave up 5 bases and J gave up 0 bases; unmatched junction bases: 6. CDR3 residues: CASRIRTSGSTDTQYF. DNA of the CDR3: TGCGCCAGCAGAATCAGGACTAGCGGAAGCACAGATACGCAGTATTTT.

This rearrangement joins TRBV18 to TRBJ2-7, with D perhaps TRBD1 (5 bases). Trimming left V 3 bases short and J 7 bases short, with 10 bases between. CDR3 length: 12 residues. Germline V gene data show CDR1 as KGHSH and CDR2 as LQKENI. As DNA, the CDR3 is TGTGCCAGCTCACCCCAGGGTGAAGAGCAGTACTTC. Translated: CASSPQGEEQYF.

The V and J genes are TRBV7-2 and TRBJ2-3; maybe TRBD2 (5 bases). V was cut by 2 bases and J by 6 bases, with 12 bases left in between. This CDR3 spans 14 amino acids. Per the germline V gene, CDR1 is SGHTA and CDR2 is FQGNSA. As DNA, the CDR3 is TGTGCCAGCAGCTTACTAGCATGGGAGGATACGCAGTATTTT. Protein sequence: CASSLLAWEDTQYF. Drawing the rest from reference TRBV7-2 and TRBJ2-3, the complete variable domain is GAGVSQSPSNKVTEKGKDVELRCDPISGHTALYWYRQSLGQGLEFLIYFQGNSAPDKSGLPSDRFSAERTGGSVSTLTIQRTQQEDSAVYLCASSLLAWEDTQYFGPGTRLTVL.

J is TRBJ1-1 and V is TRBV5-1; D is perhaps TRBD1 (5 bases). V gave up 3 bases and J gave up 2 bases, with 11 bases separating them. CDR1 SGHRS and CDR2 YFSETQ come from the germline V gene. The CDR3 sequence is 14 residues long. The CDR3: CASSYGDGNTEAFF. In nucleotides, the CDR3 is TGCGCCAGCAGCTACGGGGACGGAAACACTGAAGCTTTCTTT.

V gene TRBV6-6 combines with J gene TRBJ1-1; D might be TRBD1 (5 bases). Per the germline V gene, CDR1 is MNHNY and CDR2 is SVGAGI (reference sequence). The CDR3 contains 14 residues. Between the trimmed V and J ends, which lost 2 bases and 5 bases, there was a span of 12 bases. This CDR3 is CASSYRGGGTEAFF. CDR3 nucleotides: TGTGCCAGCAGTTACAGGGGAGGAGGTACTGAAGCTTTCTTT.

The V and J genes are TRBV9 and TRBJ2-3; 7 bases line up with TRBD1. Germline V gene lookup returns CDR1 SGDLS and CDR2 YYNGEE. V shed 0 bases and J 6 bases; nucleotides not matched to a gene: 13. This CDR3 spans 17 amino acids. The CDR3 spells CASSVEGAVKMWDTQYF. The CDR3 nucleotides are TGTGCCAGCAGCGTAGAGGGGGCCGTTAAAATGTGGGATACGCAGTATTTT.

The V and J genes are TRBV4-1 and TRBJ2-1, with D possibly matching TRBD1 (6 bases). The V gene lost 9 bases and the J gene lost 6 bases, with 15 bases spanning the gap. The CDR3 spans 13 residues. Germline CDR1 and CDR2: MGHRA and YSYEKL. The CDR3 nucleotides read TGCGCCAGTAACCAACCAGGGGCCAATGAGCAGTTCTTC. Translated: CASNQPGANEQFF.

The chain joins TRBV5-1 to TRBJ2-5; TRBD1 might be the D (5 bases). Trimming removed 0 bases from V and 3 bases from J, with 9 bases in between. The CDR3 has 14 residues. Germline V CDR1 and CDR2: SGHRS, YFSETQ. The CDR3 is CASSLGQTEETQYF. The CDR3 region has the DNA TGCGCCAGCAGCTTGGGACAGACAGAAGAGACCCAGTACTTC. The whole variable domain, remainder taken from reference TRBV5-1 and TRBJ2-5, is KAGVTQTPRYLIKTRGQQVTLSCSPISGHRSVSWYQQTPGQGLQFLFEYFSETQRNKGNFPGRFSGRQFSNSRSEMNVSTLELGDSALYLCASSLGQTEETQYFGPGTRLLVL.

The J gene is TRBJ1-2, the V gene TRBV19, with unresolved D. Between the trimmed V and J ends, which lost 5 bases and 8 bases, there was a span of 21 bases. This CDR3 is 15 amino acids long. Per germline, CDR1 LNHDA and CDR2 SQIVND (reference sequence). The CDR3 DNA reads TGTGCCAGTAGTGGAGGAGCGGGGTCTTGGAGCGGCTACACCTTC. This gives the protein CASSGGAGSWSGYTF.

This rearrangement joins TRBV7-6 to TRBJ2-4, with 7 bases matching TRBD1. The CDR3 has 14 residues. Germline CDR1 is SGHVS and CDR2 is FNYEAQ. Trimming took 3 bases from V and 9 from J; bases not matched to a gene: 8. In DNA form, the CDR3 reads TGTGCCAGCAGCTTCAGCAGGGGGTCCGGCATTCAGTACTTC. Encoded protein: CASSFSRGSGIQYF. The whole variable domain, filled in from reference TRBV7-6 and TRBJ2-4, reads GAGVSQSPRYKVTKRGQDVALRCDPISGHVSLYWYRQALGQGPEFLTYFNYEAQQDKSGLPNDRFSAERPEGSISTLTIQRTEQRDSAMYRCASSFSRGSGIQYFGAGTRLSVL.

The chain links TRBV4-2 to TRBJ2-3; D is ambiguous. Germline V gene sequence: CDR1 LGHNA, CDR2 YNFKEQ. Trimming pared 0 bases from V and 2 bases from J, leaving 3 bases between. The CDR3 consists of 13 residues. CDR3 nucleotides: TGTGCCAGCAGCCAAGATCCCACAGATACGCAGTATTTT. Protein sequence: CASSQDPTDTQYF.

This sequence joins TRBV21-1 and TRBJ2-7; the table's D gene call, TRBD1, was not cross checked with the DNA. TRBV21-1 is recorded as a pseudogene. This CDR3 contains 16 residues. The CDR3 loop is CASSAFCRDTTREEYF. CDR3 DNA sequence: TGTGCCAGCAGTGCCTTCTGCCGGGACACAACACGAGAGGAGTACTTC.

CDR3 sequence: CSVAPYSTDTQYF. The CDR3 nucleotides are TGCAGCGTTGCCCCATACAGCACAGATACGCAGTATTTT. V and J are TRBV29-1 and TRBJ2-3; no clear D gene. V dropped 4 bases and J dropped 0 bases, with 8 bases sitting between them. Germline-derived CDR1 and CDR2 are SQVTM and ANQGSEA. The CDR3 loop spans 13 amino acids.

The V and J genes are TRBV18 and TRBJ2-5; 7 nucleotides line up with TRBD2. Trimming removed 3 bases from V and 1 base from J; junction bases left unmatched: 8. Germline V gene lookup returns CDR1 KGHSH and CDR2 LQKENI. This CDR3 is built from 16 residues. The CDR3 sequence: CASSPIEREGQETQYF. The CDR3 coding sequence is TGTGCCAGCTCACCTATTGAAAGGGAGGGCCAAGAGACCCAGTACTTC.

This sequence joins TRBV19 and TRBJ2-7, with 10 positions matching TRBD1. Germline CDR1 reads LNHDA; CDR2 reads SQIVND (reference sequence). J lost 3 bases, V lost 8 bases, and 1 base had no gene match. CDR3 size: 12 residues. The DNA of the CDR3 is TGTGCCAGTGGGACAGGGGTCTACGAGCAGTACTTC. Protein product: CASGTGVYEQYF.

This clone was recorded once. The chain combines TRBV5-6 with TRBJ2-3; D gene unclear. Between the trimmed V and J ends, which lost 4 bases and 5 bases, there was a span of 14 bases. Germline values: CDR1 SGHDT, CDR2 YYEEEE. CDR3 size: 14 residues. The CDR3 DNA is TGTGCCAGCAGCCAAACCACTGGCGGAGATACGCAGTATTTT. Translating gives CASSQTTGGDTQYF.

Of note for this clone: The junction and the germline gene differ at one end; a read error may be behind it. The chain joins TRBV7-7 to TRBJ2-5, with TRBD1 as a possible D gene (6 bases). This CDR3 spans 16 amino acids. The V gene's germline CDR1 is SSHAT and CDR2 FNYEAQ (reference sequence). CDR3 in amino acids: CASSLGGPYGAETQYF. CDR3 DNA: TGTGCTAGCAGCTTAGGGGGACCCTACGGGGCTGAGACCCAGTACTTC.

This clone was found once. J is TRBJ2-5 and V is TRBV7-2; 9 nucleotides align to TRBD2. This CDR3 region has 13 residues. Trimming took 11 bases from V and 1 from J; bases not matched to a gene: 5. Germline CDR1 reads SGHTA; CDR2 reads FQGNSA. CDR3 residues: CAGSGRGQETQYF. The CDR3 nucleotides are TGTGCCGGTAGCGGGAGAGGCCAAGAGACCCAGTACTTC.

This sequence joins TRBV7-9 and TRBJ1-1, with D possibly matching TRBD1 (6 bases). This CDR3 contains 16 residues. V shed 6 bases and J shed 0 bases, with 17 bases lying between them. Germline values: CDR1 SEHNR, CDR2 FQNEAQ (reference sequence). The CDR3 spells CASSVRGGLMNTEAFF. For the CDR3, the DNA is TGTGCCAGCAGTGTCAGAGGGGGACTCATGAACACTGAAGCTTTCTTT.

The CDR3 bases are TGTGCCAGCAGCTACGCCGGGAGTTCACAAGAGACCCAGTACTTC. Amino acids: CASSYAGSSQETQYF. J is TRBJ2-5 and V is TRBV7-2, with D possibly being TRBD2 (6 bases). The CDR3 runs to 15 residues. Trimming removed 4 bases at V and 2 bases at J, with 14 bases between. Germline assignment: CDR1 SGHTA and CDR2 FQGNSA.

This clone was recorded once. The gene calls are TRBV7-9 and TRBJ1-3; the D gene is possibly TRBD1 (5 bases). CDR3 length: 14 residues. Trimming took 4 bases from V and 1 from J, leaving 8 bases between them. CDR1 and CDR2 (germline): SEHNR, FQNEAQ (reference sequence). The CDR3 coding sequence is TGTGCCAGCAGCTCAGGGTTTTCTGGAAACACCATATATTTT. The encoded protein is CASSSGFSGNTIYF.

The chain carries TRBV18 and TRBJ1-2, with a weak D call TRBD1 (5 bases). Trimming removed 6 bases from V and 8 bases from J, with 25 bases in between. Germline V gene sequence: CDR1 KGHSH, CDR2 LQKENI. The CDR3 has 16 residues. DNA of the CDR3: TGTGCCAGCTCTACGGACGGTGGCGGGGCCGGGGGAGGCTACACCTTC. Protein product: CASSTDGGGAGGGYTF.